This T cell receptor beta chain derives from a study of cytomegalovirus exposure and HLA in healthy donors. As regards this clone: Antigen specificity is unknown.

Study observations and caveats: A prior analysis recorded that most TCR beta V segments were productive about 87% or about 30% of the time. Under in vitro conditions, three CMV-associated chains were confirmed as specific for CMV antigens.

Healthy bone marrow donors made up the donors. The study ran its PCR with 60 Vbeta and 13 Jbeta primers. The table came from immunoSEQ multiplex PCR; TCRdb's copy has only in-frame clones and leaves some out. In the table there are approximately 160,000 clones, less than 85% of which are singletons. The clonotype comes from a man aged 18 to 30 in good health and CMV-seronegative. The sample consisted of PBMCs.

CDR3 DNA sequence: TGTGCCAGCAGTAGGACGAGGGGGAGCAATCAGCCCCAGCATTTT. Protein: CASSRTRGSNQPQHF. The chain links TRBV28 to TRBJ1-5; D possibly corresponds to TRBD1 (6 bases). V gave up 5 bases and J gave up 1 base, with 12 bases separating them. The length of the CDR3 is 15 residues. The germline gives CDR1 MDHEN, CDR2 SYDVKM.